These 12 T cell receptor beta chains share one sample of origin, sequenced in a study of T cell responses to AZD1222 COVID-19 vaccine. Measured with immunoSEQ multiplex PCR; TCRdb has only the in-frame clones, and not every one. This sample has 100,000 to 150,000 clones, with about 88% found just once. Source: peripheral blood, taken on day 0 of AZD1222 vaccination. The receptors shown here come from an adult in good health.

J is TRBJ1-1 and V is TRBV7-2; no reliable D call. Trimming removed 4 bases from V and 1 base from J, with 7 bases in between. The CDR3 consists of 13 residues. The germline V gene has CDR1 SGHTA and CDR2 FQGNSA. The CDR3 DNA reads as TGTGCCAGCAGCTGGGCCAAGAACACTGAAGCTTTCTTT. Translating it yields CASSWAKNTEAFF.

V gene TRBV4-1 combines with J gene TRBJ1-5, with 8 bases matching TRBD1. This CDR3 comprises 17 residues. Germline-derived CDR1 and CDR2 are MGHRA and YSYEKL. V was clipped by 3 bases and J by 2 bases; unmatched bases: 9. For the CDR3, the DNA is TGCGCCAGCAGCCACACGACAGGGGTTGAGGGCAATCAGCCCCAGCATTTT. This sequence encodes CASSHTTGVEGNQPQHF.

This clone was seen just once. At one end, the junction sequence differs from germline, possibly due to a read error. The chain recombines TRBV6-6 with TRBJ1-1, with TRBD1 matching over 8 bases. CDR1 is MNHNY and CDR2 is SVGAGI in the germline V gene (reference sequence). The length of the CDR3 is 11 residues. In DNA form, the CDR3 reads TGTGCCAGCAGAACCGCTACAGGGGGGCTCTTT. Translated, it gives CASRTATGGLF.

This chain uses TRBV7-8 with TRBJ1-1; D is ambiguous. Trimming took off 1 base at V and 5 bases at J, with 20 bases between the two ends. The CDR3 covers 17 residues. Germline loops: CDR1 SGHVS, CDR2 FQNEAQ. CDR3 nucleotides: TGTGCCAGCAGCTTAGGGGGAAGTCGCCCTGCAAATACTGAAGCTTTCTTT. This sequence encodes CASSLGGSRPANTEAFF.

The CDR3 reads CASSLSGALYGYTF. The DNA of the CDR3 is TGTGCCAGCAGCTTATCAGGGGCTCTCTATGGCTACACCTTC. The chain recombines TRBV11-2 with TRBJ1-2; possibly TRBD1 for D (6 bases). The germline V gene has CDR1 SGHAT and CDR2 FQNNGV. V lost 2 bases, J lost 4 bases, and 11 bases lay in between. The CDR3 contains 14 residues.

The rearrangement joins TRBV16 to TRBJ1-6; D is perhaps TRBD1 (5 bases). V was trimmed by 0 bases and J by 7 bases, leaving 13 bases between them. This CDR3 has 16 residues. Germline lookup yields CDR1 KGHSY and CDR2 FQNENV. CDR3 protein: CASSQSAGDANSPLHF. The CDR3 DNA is TGTGCCAGCAGCCAATCTGCGGGGGACGCCAATTCACCCCTCCACTTT.

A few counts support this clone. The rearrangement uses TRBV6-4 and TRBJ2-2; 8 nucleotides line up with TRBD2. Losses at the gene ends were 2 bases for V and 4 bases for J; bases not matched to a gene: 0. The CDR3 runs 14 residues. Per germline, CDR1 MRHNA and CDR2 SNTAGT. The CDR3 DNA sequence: TGTGCCAGCAGTGACGGGACTAGCACCGGGGAGCTGTTTTTT. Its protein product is CASSDGTSTGELFF.

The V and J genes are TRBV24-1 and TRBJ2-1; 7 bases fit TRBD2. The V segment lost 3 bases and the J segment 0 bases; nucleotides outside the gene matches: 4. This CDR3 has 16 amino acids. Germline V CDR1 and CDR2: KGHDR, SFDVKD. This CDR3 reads CATSDPPGGSYNEQFF. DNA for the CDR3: TGTGCCACCAGTGATCCGCCGGGGGGCTCCTACAATGAGCAGTTCTTC.

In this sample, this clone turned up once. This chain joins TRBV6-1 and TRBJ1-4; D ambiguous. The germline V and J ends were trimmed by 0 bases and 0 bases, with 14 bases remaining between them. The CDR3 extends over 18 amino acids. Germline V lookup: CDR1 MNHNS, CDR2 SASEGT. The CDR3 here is CASSEAAGLSSTNEKLFF. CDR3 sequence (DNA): TGTGCCAGCAGTGAAGCTGCGGGTTTAAGCTCAACTAATGAAAAACTGTTTTTT.

The CDR3 sequence is CASSFSGTGVNQPQHF. The CDR3 nucleotides read TGTGCCAGCAGTTTTTCCGGGACAGGGGTTAATCAGCCCCAGCATTTT. The V call is TRBV27, the J call TRBJ1-5, with 10 bases lining up with TRBD1. The CDR3 is 16 amino acids. Germline V CDR1 and CDR2: MNHEY, SMNVEV (reference sequence). V trimming: 3 bases; J trimming: 4 bases; junction bases outside the gene matches: 6.

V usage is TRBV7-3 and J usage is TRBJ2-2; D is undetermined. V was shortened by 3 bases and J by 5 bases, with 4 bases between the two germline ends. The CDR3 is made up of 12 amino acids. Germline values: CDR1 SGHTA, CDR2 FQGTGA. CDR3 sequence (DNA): TGTGCCAGCAGCTTGGGGACCGGGGAGCTGTTTTTT. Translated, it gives CASSLGTGELFF. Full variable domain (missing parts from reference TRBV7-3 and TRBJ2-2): GAGVSQTPSNKVTEKGKYVELRCDPISGHTALYWYRQSLGQGPEFLIYFQGTGAADDSGLPNDRFFAVRPEGSVSTLKIQRTERGDSAVYLCASSLGTGELFFGEGSRLTVL.

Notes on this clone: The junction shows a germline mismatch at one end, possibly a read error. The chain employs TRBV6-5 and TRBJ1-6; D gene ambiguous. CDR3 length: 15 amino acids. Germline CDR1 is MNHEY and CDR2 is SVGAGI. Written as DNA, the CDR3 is TGTGCCAGCATTTACACCTCCTCCTATAATTCACCCCTCCACTTT. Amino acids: CASIYTSSYNSPLHF.